This T cell receptor beta chain originates from a study of T cell responses to AZD1222 COVID-19 vaccine. This clone has only a few counts. Clones were sequenced by immunoSEQ multiplex PCR, and TCRdb holds only the in-frame ones, with some missing. The sample records roughly 120,000 clones, 90% to 95% being singletons. Germline V CDR1 and CDR2: MNHEY, SVGAGI. Trimming removed 4 bases from V and 0 bases from J, with 6 bases in between. There are 13 residues in the CDR3. The sample was peripheral blood, taken on day 0 of AZD1222 vaccination. This clonotype was sampled from an adult in good health. This chain joins TRBV6-5 and TRBJ2-5; no firm D call. For the CDR3, the DNA is TGTGCCAGCAGTTTCCAAGACCAAGAGACCCAGTACTTC. This gives the protein CASSFQDQETQYF.